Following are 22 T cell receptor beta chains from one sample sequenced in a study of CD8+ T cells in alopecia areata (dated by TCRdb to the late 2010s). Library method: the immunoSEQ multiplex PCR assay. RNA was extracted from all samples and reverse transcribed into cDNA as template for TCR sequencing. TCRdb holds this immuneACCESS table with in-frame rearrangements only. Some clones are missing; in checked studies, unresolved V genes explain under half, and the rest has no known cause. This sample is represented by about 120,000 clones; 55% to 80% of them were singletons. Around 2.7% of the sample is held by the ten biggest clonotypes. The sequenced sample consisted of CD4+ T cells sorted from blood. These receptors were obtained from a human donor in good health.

The CDR3 sequence: CSVDRAQETQYF. CDR3 in DNA: TGCAGCGTGGACAGGGCTCAGGAGACCCAGTACTTC. V usage is TRBV29-1 and J usage is TRBJ2-5, with 8 bases lining up with TRBD1. Germline CDR1 SQVTM, CDR2 ANQGSEA. This CDR3 has 12 residues. J gave up 5 bases and V 6 bases, and 5 bases lay outside the gene matches.

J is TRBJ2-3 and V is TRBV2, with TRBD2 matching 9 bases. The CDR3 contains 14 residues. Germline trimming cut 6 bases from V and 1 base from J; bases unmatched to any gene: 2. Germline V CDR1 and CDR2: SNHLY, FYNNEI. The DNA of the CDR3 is TGTGCCAGCAGAAAGCGGGGGGGCACAGATACGCAGTATTTT. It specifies CASRKRGGTDTQYF.

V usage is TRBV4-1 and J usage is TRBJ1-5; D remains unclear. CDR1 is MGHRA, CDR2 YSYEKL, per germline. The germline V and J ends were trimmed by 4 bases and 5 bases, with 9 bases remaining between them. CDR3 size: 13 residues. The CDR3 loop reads CASSPSGDQPQHF. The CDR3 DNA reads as TGCGCCAGCAGCCCTTCCGGTGATCAGCCCCAGCATTTT.

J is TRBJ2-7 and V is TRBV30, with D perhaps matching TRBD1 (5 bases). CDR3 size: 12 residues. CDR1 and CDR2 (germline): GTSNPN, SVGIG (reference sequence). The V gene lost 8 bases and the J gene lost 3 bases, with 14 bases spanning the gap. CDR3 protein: CAGDMQGYEQYF. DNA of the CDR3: TGTGCCGGGGATATGCAGGGCTACGAGCAGTACTTC.

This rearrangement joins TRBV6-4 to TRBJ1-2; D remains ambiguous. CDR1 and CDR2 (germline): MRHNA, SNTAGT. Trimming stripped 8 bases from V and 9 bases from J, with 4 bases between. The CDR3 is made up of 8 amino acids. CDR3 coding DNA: TGTGCCAGCCCTCGCTACACCTTC. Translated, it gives CASPRYTF.

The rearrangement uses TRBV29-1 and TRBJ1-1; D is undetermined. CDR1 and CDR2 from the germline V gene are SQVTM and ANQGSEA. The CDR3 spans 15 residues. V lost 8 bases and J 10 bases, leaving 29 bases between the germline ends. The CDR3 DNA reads TGCAGCTCTCAACCAAGGACGACCGCAACCTCGGTAGCTTTCTTT. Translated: CSSQPRTTATSVAFF.

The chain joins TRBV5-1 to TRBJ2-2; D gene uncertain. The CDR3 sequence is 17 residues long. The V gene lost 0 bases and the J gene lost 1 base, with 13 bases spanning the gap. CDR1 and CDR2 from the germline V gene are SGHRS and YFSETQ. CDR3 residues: CASSLDAQHWNTGELFF. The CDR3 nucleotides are TGCGCCAGCAGCTTGGATGCTCAGCACTGGAACACCGGGGAGCTGTTTTTT.

The CDR3 reads CASSQGDSLGGELFF. The CDR3 DNA reads as TGCGCCAGCAGCCAAGGAGACTCCCTCGGCGGGGAGCTGTTTTTT. The V gene is TRBV4-1, the J gene TRBJ2-2; D is unresolved. CDR1 MGHRA and CDR2 YSYEKL come from the germline V gene. Trimming shortened V by 1 base and J by 7 bases, and 13 bases separated the two germline ends. The CDR3 spans 15 residues.

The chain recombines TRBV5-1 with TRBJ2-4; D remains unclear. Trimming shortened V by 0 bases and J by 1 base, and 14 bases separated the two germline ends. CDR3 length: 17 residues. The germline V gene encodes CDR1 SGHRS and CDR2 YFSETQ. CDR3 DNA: TGCGCCAGCAGCTTGGCCCAGGACGGGTCTGCCAAAAACATTCAGTACTTC. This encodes CASSLAQDGSAKNIQYF.

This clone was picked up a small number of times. The DNA of the CDR3 is TGTGCCAGCAGGGGGAGGTCAAATGAAAAACTGTTTTTT. This encodes CASRGRSNEKLFF. The rearrangement joins TRBV6-5 to TRBJ1-4, with D unclear. Trimming cost V 6 bases and J 5 bases, with 10 bases left between them. This CDR3 spans 13 amino acids. CDR1 and CDR2 (germline): MNHEY, SVGAGI.

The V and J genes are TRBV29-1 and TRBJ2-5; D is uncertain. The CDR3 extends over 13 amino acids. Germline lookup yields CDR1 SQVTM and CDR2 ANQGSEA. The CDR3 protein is CGHGAAPSETQYF. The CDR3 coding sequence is TGCGGCCACGGTGCAGCCCCAAGCGAGACCCAGTACTTC.

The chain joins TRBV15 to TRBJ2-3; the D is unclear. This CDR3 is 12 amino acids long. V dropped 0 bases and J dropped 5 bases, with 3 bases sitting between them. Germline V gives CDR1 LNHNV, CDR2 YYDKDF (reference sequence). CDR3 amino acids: CATSRDRDTQYF. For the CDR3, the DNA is TGTGCCACCAGCAGAGATCGAGATACGCAGTATTTT.

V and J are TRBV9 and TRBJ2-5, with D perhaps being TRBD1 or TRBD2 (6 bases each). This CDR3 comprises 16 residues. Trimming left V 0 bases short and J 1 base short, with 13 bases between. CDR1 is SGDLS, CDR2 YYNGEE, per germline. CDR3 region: CASSVGSGGGQETQYF. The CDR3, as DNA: TGTGCCAGCAGCGTAGGGAGTGGAGGGGGCCAAGAGACCCAGTACTTC.

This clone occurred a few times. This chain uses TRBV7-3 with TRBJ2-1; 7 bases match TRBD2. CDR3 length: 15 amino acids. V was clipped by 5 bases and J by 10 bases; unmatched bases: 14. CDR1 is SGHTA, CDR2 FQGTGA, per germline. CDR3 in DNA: TGTGCCAGCAGCCCCGGGGACGTTCGGGGGGACGAGCAGTTCTTC. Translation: CASSPGDVRGDEQFF.

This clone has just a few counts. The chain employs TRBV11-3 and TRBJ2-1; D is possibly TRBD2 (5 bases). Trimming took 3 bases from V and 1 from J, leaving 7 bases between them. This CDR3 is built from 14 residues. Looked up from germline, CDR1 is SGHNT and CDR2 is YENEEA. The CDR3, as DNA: TGTGCCAGCAGCTTCACTAGTTCCTACAATGAGCAGTTCTTC. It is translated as CASSFTSSYNEQFF.

The CDR3 spells CASSLRGLTLETQYF. The CDR3 nucleotides are TGTGCCAGCAGCTTGAGGGGACTAACCCTCGAGACCCAGTACTTC. The genes are TRBV5-6 and TRBJ2-5, with 7 bases aligning to TRBD2. V shed 1 base, J shed 5 bases, and the junction held 8 bases outside the gene matches. Per germline, CDR1 SGHDT and CDR2 YYEEEE. This CDR3 is built from 15 residues.

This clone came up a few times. The CDR3 region has the DNA TGTGCCAGCAGCACGCACAGGACACCCAATTCACCCCTCCACTTT. It encodes CASSTHRTPNSPLHF. The chain has TRBV9 and TRBJ1-6, with D perhaps TRBD1 (5 bases). The V end lost 4 bases, the J end lost 7 bases, and 15 bases lay between the germline ends. The CDR3 consists of 15 residues. In germline, CDR1 is SGDLS, CDR2 YYNGEE.

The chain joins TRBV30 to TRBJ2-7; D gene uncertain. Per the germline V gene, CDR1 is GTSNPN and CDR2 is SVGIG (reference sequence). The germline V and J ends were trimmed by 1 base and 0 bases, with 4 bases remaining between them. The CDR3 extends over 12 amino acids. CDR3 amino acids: CAWSAGSYEQYF. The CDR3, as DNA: TGTGCCTGGAGTGCCGGCTCCTACGAGCAGTACTTC.

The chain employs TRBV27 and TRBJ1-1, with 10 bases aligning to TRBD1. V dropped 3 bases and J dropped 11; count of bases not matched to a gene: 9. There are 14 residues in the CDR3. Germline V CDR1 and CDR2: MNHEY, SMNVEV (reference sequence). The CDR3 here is CASSFRDRGFSAFF. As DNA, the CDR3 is TGTGCCAGCAGTTTCCGGGACAGGGGATTTTCGGCTTTCTTT.

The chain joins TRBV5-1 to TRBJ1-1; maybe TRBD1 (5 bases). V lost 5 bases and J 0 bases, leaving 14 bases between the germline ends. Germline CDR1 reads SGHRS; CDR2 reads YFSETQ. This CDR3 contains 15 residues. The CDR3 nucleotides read TGCGCCAGCAGATCAGGACACAACATGAACACTGAAGCTTTCTTT. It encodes CASRSGHNMNTEAFF.

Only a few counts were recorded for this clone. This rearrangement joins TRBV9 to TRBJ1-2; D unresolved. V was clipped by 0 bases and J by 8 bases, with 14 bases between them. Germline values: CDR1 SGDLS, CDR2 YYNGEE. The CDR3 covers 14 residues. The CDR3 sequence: CASSVEAGVRGYTF. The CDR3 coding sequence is TGTGCCAGCAGCGTAGAGGCGGGAGTGAGGGGCTACACCTTC.

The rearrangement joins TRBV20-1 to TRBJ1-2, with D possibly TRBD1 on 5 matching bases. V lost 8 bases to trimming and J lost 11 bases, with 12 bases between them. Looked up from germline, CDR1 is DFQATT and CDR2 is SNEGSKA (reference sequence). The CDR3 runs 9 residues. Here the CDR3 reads CSTDTGYTF. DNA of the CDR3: TGCAGTACGGACACTGGGTACACCTTC.